The following is a T cell receptor (beta chain) sequence with its context. TCRdb keeps only in-frame clones here, not all; method: immunoSEQ multiplex PCR. The sample lists about 130,000 clones, around nine tenths occurring once. The V segment lost 2 bases and the J segment 8 bases; nucleotides outside the gene matches: 6. Germline V lookup: CDR1 SEHNR, CDR2 FQNEAQ (reference sequence). The CDR3 runs to 15 residues. The data stem from a study of control samples from healthy donors and cancer patients. Sequencing input: blood. The TCR comes from a man aged 18 to 29 in good health. The V gene is TRBV7-9, the J gene TRBJ2-1; 10 bases align to TRBD2. The CDR3 protein is CASSLLLAGFYEQFF. CDR3 DNA: TGTGCCAGCAGCTTACTACTAGCGGGGTTCTATGAGCAGTTCTTC.